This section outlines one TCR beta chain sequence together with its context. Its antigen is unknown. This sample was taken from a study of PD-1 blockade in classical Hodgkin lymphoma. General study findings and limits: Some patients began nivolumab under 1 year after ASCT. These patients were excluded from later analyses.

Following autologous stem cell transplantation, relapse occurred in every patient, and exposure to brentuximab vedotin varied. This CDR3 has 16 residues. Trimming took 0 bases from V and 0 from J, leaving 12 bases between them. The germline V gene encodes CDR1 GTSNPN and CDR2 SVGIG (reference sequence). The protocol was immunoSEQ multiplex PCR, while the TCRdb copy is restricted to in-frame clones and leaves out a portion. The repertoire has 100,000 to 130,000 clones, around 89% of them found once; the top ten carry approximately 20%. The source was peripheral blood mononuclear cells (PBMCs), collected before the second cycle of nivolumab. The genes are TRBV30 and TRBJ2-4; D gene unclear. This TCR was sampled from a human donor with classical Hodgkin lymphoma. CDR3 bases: TGTGCCTGGAGTGTAGGGTTAGGGCTAGCCAAAAACATTCAGTACTTC. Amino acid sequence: CAWSVGLGLAKNIQYF.